Presented here are 5 T cell receptor beta chains from one specimen sequenced in a study of cytomegalovirus exposure and HLA in healthy donors. The table came from immunoSEQ multiplex PCR; TCRdb's copy has only in-frame clones and leaves some out. The sample shows 120,000 or so clones, roughly 90% of them seen only once. The sequencing sample was made of PBMCs. These receptors originate from a woman aged 25 to 39 in good health and CMV-seropositive.

The chain carries TRBV11-2 and TRBJ2-7; 7 nucleotides agree with TRBD2. Germline values: CDR1 SGHAT, CDR2 FQNNGV. With V trimmed by 8 bases and J by 0 bases, 10 bases remained unmatched. There are 15 residues in the CDR3. Here the CDR3 reads CASREVGSSSYEQYF. The CDR3 region has the DNA TGTGCCAGCCGGGAGGTGGGCTCAAGCTCCTACGAGCAGTACTTC. Full variable domain (missing parts from reference TRBV11-2 and TRBJ2-7): EAGVAQSPRYKIIEKRQSVAFWCNPISGHATLYWYQQILGQGPKLLIQFQNNGVVDDSQLPKDRFSAERLKGVDSTLKIQPAKLEDSAVYLCASREVGSSSYEQYFGPGTRLTVT.

The CDR3 region has the DNA TGTGCCAGCAGCCAACAAGGGGGTGGAAAAGAGACCCAGTACTTC. Amino acid sequence: CASSQQGGGKETQYF. The chain employs TRBV5-6 and TRBJ2-5; D perhaps matches TRBD1 (6 bases). Germline V gives CDR1 SGHDT, CDR2 YYEEEE. This CDR3 spans 15 amino acids. Trimming cost V 4 bases and J 3 bases, with 16 bases left between them.

The gene calls are TRBV6-5 and TRBJ1-3, with D tentatively TRBD1 (5 bases). The CDR3 loop spans 14 amino acids. Germline V lookup: CDR1 MNHEY, CDR2 SVGAGI. V was shortened by 6 bases and J by 6 bases, with 15 bases between the two germline ends. DNA of the CDR3: TGTGCCAGCAGCCTAGGGGCGATTTCAAACACCATATATTTT. Its protein is CASSLGAISNTIYF.

This clone has just one count. The V call is TRBV25-1, the J call TRBJ2-3, with 11 nucleotides matching TRBD2. The CDR3 is made up of 15 amino acids. Germline CDR1 MGHDK, CDR2 SYGVNS. The V gene end was trimmed by 2 bases and the J gene end by 4 bases; junction bases not matched to a gene: 2. CDR3 DNA sequence: TGTGCCAGCAGTGAACTGGGACTAGCGGCAGATACGCAGTATTTT. It specifies CASSELGLAADTQYF.

V and J are TRBV5-1 and TRBJ2-1; 8 positions match TRBD2. This CDR3 region has 15 residues. Trimming at V came to 4 bases and at J to 3 bases, leaving 6 bases not matched to a gene. Germline V CDR1 and CDR2: SGHRS, YFSETQ. The CDR3 reads CASSETSGNYNEQFF. For the CDR3, the DNA is TGCGCCAGCAGCGAAACTAGCGGCAACTACAATGAGCAGTTCTTC.